This T cell receptor (beta chain) was recovered during a study of CXCR3-negative and CXCR3-positive naive CD8 T cells. Study findings and constraints: Against CXCR3-negative naive cells, CXCR3-positive naive cells showed more hydrophobic TRB CDR3s.

CDR3 length equals 13 residues. The germline V gene encodes CDR1 MNHEY and CDR2 SVGEGT. Triplicate sorting captured roughly 300,000 cells each from every CD8+ T cell subset. UMI-labeled TRB cDNA libraries were prepared by 5' RACE. With the 5' RACE reads reprocessed, TCRdb shows one record per CDR3 protein and no DNA. The sample yields under 90,000 distinct CDR3 sequences, of which the top ten take up about 0.62%. As concerns this clonotype: No antigen is known for it.

The sequence came from a human donor in good health. Some clones in this sample may be carry-over from other donors' samples. This chain links TRBV6-2 or TRBV6-3 with TRBJ2-1; TCRdb calls TRBD2, which cannot be checked without DNA. The sequenced material came from naive CXCR3+ CD8+ T cells from blood. Subset given: CD45RO-CCR7+CD27+CD95- naive CD8+ T cells expressing CXCR3 (TNR3+). The CDR3 spells CASSYGLYNEQFF.